The clone carrying this T cell receptor beta chain came up many times. These data belong to a study of early T cells in non-severe SARS-CoV-2 infection. Unique molecular identifiers were affixed to single, distinct cDNA molecules. TCRdb re-analysed the 5' RACE reads in MiXCR, keeping a single row per CDR3 protein. The sample has about 80,000 distinct CDR3 sequences; around 10% are singletons. This clonotype was sampled from an adult who was a healthcare worker with PCR-confirmed SARS-CoV-2 infection or an uninfected control (not recorded which). Sample: whole blood.

The CDR3 loop is CATSDRGNTGELFF. CDR3 DNA: TGTGCCACCAGTGATCGGGGGAACACCGGGGAGCTGTTTTTT. The chain links TRBV24-1 to TRBJ2-2; D is perhaps TRBD2 (5 bases). The CDR3 has 14 amino acids. The germline V gene encodes CDR1 KGHDR and CDR2 SFDVKD. V lost 3 bases to trimming and J lost 1 base, with 5 bases between them.